These 32 T cell receptor beta chains share one sample of origin, sequenced in a study of blood T cell repertoires in COVID-19. Sequenced by immunoSEQ multiplex PCR; TCRdb stores in-frame clones only, minus some. The sample lists approximately 310,000 clones, 70% to 90% occurring once. Sequencing input: PBMCs or T cells enriched from blood (not recorded which). The receptor set was obtained from a man aged 30 to 39 who had recovered from COVID-19.

V usage is TRBV13 and J usage is TRBJ1-3; D not certain. V shed 6 bases and J shed 0 bases, with 6 bases lying between them. The germline V gene encodes CDR1 PRHDT and CDR2 FYEKMQ (reference sequence). This CDR3 has 13 residues. The CDR3 loop is CASSQISGNTIYF. As DNA, the CDR3 is TGTGCCAGCAGTCAAATCTCTGGAAACACCATATATTTT.

The rearrangement joins TRBV14 to TRBJ1-2, with D maybe TRBD1 (5 bases). CDR1 and CDR2 (germline): SGHDN, FVKESK. The length of the CDR3 is 16 residues. The V and J ends lost 5 bases and 2 bases respectively, with 18 bases between them. The CDR3 DNA sequence: TGTGCCAGCAGCATCGGAGGAGGGGACCTCAACTATGGCTACACCTTC. This codes for CASSIGGGDLNYGYTF.

This sequence joins TRBV6-5 and TRBJ1-2; D remains unclear. CDR3 length: 14 residues. V shed 6 bases and J shed 8 bases, with 19 bases lying between them. Looked up from germline, CDR1 is MNHEY and CDR2 is SVGAGI. The CDR3 coding sequence is TGTGCCAGCAGAGAGGGAAGTCAAATTGGGGGCTACACCTTC. Translated, it gives CASREGSQIGGYTF.

This chain links TRBV5-4 with TRBJ2-7; 9 nucleotides align to TRBD1. In germline, CDR1 is SGHNT, CDR2 YYREEE (reference sequence). This CDR3 has 14 residues. With V trimmed by 4 bases and J by 4 bases, 6 bases remained unmatched. CDR3 nucleotide sequence: TGTGCCAGCAGCCCGGGACAGGGAGGTTACGAGCAGTACTTC. Amino acids: CASSPGQGGYEQYF.

The count of this clone is one. The J gene is TRBJ2-1, the V gene TRBV27; 8 bases map to TRBD2. CDR1 is MNHEY and CDR2 is SMNVEV in the germline V gene (reference sequence). CDR3 size: 16 residues. With V trimmed by 5 bases and J by 0 bases, 6 bases remained unmatched. CDR3 protein: CASSSYRGGSYNEQFF. The CDR3 DNA reads TGTGCCAGCAGTAGCTATCGGGGGGGCTCCTACAATGAGCAGTTCTTC.

On this clone itself: The junction differs from germline at one of its ends, possibly a read error. The chain employs TRBV7-7 and TRBJ2-5; TRBD2 matches 9 bases. Per the germline V gene, CDR1 is SSHAT and CDR2 is FNYEAQ (reference sequence). The CDR3 has 15 amino acids. The CDR3 sequence is CASSMTSGEQETQYF. CDR3 DNA: TGTGCTAGCAGCATGACTAGCGGAGAACAAGAGACCCAGTACTTC.

This chain connects TRBV5-4 to TRBJ2-5, with D maybe TRBD2 (6 bases). The CDR3 covers 14 residues. Trimming pared 4 bases from V and 5 bases from J, leaving 15 bases between. Per the germline V gene, CDR1 is SGHNT and CDR2 is YYREEE (reference sequence). The CDR3 region has the DNA TGTGCCAGCAGCCCCTCCTCTGCGGGGGAGACCCAGTACTTC. Its translation is CASSPSSAGETQYF.

The V and J genes are TRBV2 and TRBJ2-1, with 9 bases lining up with TRBD1. From germline, CDR1 is SNHLY and CDR2 FYNNEI. V dropped 2 bases and J dropped 6; count of bases not matched to a gene: 11. The CDR3 spans 17 residues. The CDR3 loop is CASSEPKQGARINEQFF. The CDR3 DNA is TGTGCCAGCAGTGAACCGAAACAGGGGGCGCGAATCAATGAGCAGTTCTTC.

V gene TRBV4-1 combines with J gene TRBJ2-7, with D tentatively TRBD1 (6 bases). The CDR3 extends over 16 amino acids. In germline, CDR1 is MGHRA, CDR2 YSYEKL. The V and J ends lost 2 bases and 0 bases respectively, with 14 bases between them. CDR3: CASSQQLTGYSYEQYF. Here the CDR3 DNA reads TGCGCCAGCAGCCAACAATTGACAGGATACTCCTACGAGCAGTACTTC.

The gene calls are TRBV4-1 and TRBJ2-2; the D gene is possibly TRBD1 (6 bases). V was pared by 5 bases and J by 0 bases, with 13 bases between. From germline, CDR1 is MGHRA and CDR2 YSYEKL. The CDR3 covers 16 residues. The CDR3 here is CASSLRTAANTGELFF. CDR3 DNA: TGCGCCAGCAGCTTACGGACAGCAGCGAACACCGGGGAGCTGTTTTTT.

The chain couples TRBV5-6 to TRBJ2-1, with D possibly TRBD2 on 6 matching bases. V was trimmed by 4 bases and J by 4 bases, leaving 24 bases between them. CDR1 and CDR2 from the germline V gene are SGHDT and YYEEEE. The CDR3 is 18 amino acids. Here the CDR3 reads CASSPTFSSGQRYNEQFF. The DNA of the CDR3 is TGTGCCAGCAGCCCGACTTTCAGTAGCGGACAAAGATACAATGAGCAGTTCTTC.

J is TRBJ2-2 and V is TRBV5-1; TRBD1 might be the D (5 bases). The CDR3 length is 17 residues. The V end was cut by 3 bases, the J end by 6 bases, with 21 bases between. Germline lookup yields CDR1 SGHRS and CDR2 YFSETQ. This chain's CDR3 is CASSSIPPARTPGELFF. The CDR3 region has the DNA TGCGCCAGCAGCTCCATTCCCCCAGCGCGGACACCCGGGGAGCTGTTTTTT. Using reference TRBV5-1 and TRBJ2-2 for the parts outside the CDR3, the full variable domain is KAGVTQTPRYLIKTRGQQVTLSCSPISGHRSVSWYQQTPGQGLQFLFEYFSETQRNKGNFPGRFSGRQFSNSRSEMNVSTLELGDSALYLCASSSIPPARTPGELFFGEGSRLTVL.

This clone was seen only a few times. J is TRBJ2-3 and V is TRBV6-1; the match to TRBD2 covers 7 bases. From germline, CDR1 is MNHNS and CDR2 SASEGT. The V segment lost 0 bases and the J segment 0 bases; nucleotides outside the gene matches: 9. The CDR3 sequence is 18 residues long. The CDR3 loop is CASSEAGGDEYSTDTQYF. In DNA, the CDR3 is TGTGCCAGCAGTGAAGCGGGGGGGGATGAATATAGCACAGATACGCAGTATTTT.

The rearrangement uses TRBV3-1 (or the pseudogene TRBV3-2) and TRBJ2-7; 7 nucleotides line up with TRBD2. Unmatched junction bases numbered 5, after V lost 0 bases and J lost 6 bases. The CDR3 contains 14 residues. Germline assignment: CDR1 LGHDT and CDR2 YNNKEL (reference sequence). The chain's CDR3 is CASSQERVAGEQYF. CDR3 DNA sequence: TGTGCCAGCAGCCAAGAAAGGGTAGCGGGCGAGCAGTACTTC.

A single count supports this clone. The chain is built from TRBV4-1 and TRBJ2-1, with D perhaps matching TRBD1 (5 bases). CDR1 is MGHRA and CDR2 is YSYEKL in the germline V gene. CDR3 size: 13 residues. Trimming stripped 0 bases from V and 7 bases from J, with 7 bases between. The CDR3 region has the DNA TGCGCCAGCAGCCAAGATCCAGGGAATGAGCAGTTCTTC. Its translation: CASSQDPGNEQFF.

CDR3 nucleotide sequence: TGTGCCAGCAGCCCGGGCCGGACTTCGACCTATGGCTACACCTTC. This encodes CASSPGRTSTYGYTF. The V call is TRBV5-4, the J call TRBJ1-2, with unresolved D. Deletions cut 4 bases from V and 4 bases from J, with 17 bases between. Per germline, CDR1 SGHNT and CDR2 YYREEE (reference sequence). CDR3 length: 15 amino acids.

The chain couples TRBV7-2 to TRBJ1-1, with D perhaps TRBD1 (6 bases). Trimming cost V 5 bases and J 6 bases, with 16 bases left between them. In germline, CDR1 is SGHTA, CDR2 FQGNSA. There are 14 residues in the CDR3. The CDR3 DNA reads as TGTGCCAGCAGCCCCCACAGGGAGGGACCTGAAGCTTTCTTT. Amino acids: CASSPHREGPEAFF. Full variable domain (missing parts from reference TRBV7-2 and TRBJ1-1): GAGVSQSPSNKVTEKGKDVELRCDPISGHTALYWYRQSLGQGLEFLIYFQGNSAPDKSGLPSDRFSAERTGGSVSTLTIQRTQQEDSAVYLCASSPHREGPEAFFGQGTRLTVV.

The J gene is TRBJ1-2, the V gene TRBV19; 9 nucleotides align to TRBD1. Germline trimming cut 3 bases from V and 8 bases from J; bases unmatched to any gene: 4. The germline V gene encodes CDR1 LNHDA and CDR2 SQIVND (reference sequence). The CDR3 has 13 amino acids. CDR3 loop: CASSMGQGLGYTF. CDR3 DNA: TGTGCCAGTAGTATGGGACAGGGTTTAGGCTACACCTTC.

This chain joins TRBV9 and TRBJ1-1; D gene ambiguous. The CDR3 extends over 14 amino acids. Germline V gives CDR1 SGDLS, CDR2 YYNGEE. V gave up 0 bases and J gave up 5 bases, with 11 bases separating them. The DNA for the CDR3 is TGTGCCAGCAGCGTAGGGCAGTTGGCTACTGAAGCTTTCTTT. Translating gives CASSVGQLATEAFF.

This rearrangement joins TRBV7-9 to TRBJ1-2; TRBD1 matches 7 bases. Losses at the gene ends were 7 bases for V and 0 bases for J; bases not matched to a gene: 8. The germline CDR1 and CDR2 sequences are SEHNR and FQNEAQ (reference sequence). The CDR3 is 15 amino acids. The chain's CDR3 is CASTLWDRANYGYTF. The CDR3 DNA is TGTGCCAGCACCCTCTGGGACAGAGCTAACTATGGCTACACCTTC.

The CDR3 DNA reads as TGTGCCAGTAGTACAACAGGGGGCCACTATGGCTACACCTTC. Translation: CASSTTGGHYGYTF. V usage is TRBV19 and J usage is TRBJ1-2; 9 positions match TRBD1. J was trimmed by 3 bases and V by 4 bases; bases with no gene match: 3. Per germline, CDR1 LNHDA and CDR2 SQIVND (reference sequence). This CDR3 region has 14 residues.

The chain recombines TRBV7-2 with TRBJ2-2; D uncertain. CDR1 and CDR2 from the germline V gene are SGHTA and FQGNSA. This CDR3 is 13 amino acids long. The V end lost 5 bases, the J end lost 6 bases, and 10 bases lay between the germline ends. The CDR3 is CASSVGLAGELFF. The CDR3 coding sequence is TGTGCCAGCAGCGTCGGTCTGGCCGGGGAGCTGTTTTTT.

The chain carries TRBV21-1 and TRBJ1-3; whether TRBD1, the table's D call, matches the DNA was not checked. TRBV21-1 constitutes a pseudogene. This CDR3 has 15 amino acids. The CDR3 reads CASSKGNRSGNTIYF. The DNA of the CDR3 is TGTGCCAGCAGCAAAGGAAACAGATCGGGAAACACCATATATTTT.

The genes are TRBV29-1 and TRBJ1-1; D may be TRBD1 (6 bases). There are 13 residues in the CDR3. Trimming pared 7 bases from V and 3 bases from J, leaving 15 bases between. The germline V gene encodes CDR1 SQVTM and CDR2 ANQGSEA. The CDR3, as DNA: TGCAGCGCCCTTGGACAGCCCGACACTGAAGCTTTCTTT. It yields the protein CSALGQPDTEAFF.

V gene TRBV2 combines with J gene TRBJ2-1; 7 bases agree with TRBD1. The trim removed 6 bases at V and 0 bases at J, leaving 5 bases unmatched. The CDR3 has 15 residues. CDR1 SNHLY and CDR2 FYNNEI come from the germline V gene. The CDR3 reads CASRLDRNSYNEQFF. As DNA, the CDR3 is TGTGCCAGCAGATTGGACAGGAACTCCTACAATGAGCAGTTCTTC.

V usage is TRBV7-3 and J usage is TRBJ2-4, with D perhaps TRBD1 (5 bases). CDR1 is SGHTA and CDR2 is FQGTGA in the germline V gene. The V and J ends lost 2 bases and 12 bases respectively, with 14 bases between them. This CDR3 has 13 amino acids. CDR3 residues: CASSLFQGMDQYF. The DNA for the CDR3 is TGTGCCAGCAGCTTATTCCAGGGTATGGATCAGTACTTC.

In its sample, this clone was seen once. V usage is TRBV24-1 and J usage is TRBJ2-3; D uncertain. V lost 6 bases and J 0 bases, leaving 18 bases between the germline ends. Germline loops: CDR1 KGHDR, CDR2 SFDVKD. CDR3 length: 17 residues. CDR3 amino acids: CATSSFSWRTSTDTQYF. In DNA form, the CDR3 reads TGTGCCACCAGTTCATTTTCGTGGAGAACGAGCACAGATACGCAGTATTTT.

This clone was seen more than once but under ten times. The V call is TRBV5-1, the J call TRBJ1-4; D is perhaps TRBD1 (5 bases). V dropped 3 bases and J dropped 2 bases, with 11 bases sitting between them. In germline, CDR1 is SGHRS, CDR2 YFSETQ. The CDR3 loop spans 15 amino acids. The CDR3 spells CASSWGRATNEKLFF. The DNA for the CDR3 is TGCGCCAGCAGCTGGGGCAGGGCTACTAATGAAAAACTGTTTTTT.

This clone occurred a few times. The rearrangement links TRBV5-1 to TRBJ2-7, with D possibly TRBD1 on 6 matching bases. Trimming left V 4 bases short and J 5 bases short, with 19 bases between. From germline, CDR1 is SGHRS and CDR2 YFSETQ. The CDR3 consists of 15 residues. The CDR3 is CASSVEGQGIHEQYF. DNA for the CDR3: TGCGCCAGCAGCGTGGAAGGCCAGGGGATCCACGAGCAGTACTTC.

This chain links TRBV5-1 with TRBJ2-2, with TRBD1 matching over 8 bases. This CDR3 region has 15 residues. V shed 9 bases and J 0 bases; nucleotides not matched to a gene: 7. The V gene's germline CDR1 is SGHRS and CDR2 YFSETQ. In DNA, the CDR3 is TGCGCCACCCGACAGGGGCGGCCGAACACCGGGGAGCTGTTTTTT. It is translated as CATRQGRPNTGELFF.

The CDR3 spells CASSQAREGSPLHF. The CDR3 nucleotides read TGCGCCAGCAGCCAAGCGAGGGAGGGCTCACCCCTCCACTTT. The chain combines TRBV4-1 with TRBJ1-6; the D is unclear. This CDR3 is built from 14 residues. V was clipped by 1 base and J by 10 bases, with 11 bases between them. Germline V gene sequence: CDR1 MGHRA, CDR2 YSYEKL.

The gene calls are TRBV4-1 and TRBJ2-5; 8 bases map to TRBD2. CDR1 and CDR2 from the germline V gene are MGHRA and YSYEKL. This CDR3 spans 15 amino acids. Germline trimming cut 4 bases from V and 5 bases from J; bases unmatched to any gene: 9. The CDR3 DNA reads as TGCGCCAGCAGCCCTCGGGGGGGGCGGTGGGAGACCCAGTACTTC. Encoded protein: CASSPRGGRWETQYF.